This passage covers 3 T cell receptor beta chains from one sample sequenced in a study of cytomegalovirus exposure and HLA in healthy donors (dated by TCRdb to 2017 to 2019). Libraries were made using the immunoSEQ multiplex PCR assay. TCRdb re-hosts the immuneACCESS table, in-frame sequences only. Its copies lack some clones; in the studies checked, an unresolved V gene accounts for under half of them, and the cause for the rest is not known. Here the sample has about 130,000 clones; just under 85% occur a single time. The top ten constitute just under 30% of the sample. Sequencing was performed on PBMCs. These receptors were collected from a man between 25 and 39 years old in good health and CMV-seropositive.

The CDR3 loop reads CASSLVTSGRRTDTQYF. CDR3 sequence (DNA): TGTGCCAGCAGCTTAGTTACTAGCGGGAGGCGCACAGATACGCAGTATTTT. V gene TRBV7-8 combines with J gene TRBJ2-3; 12 bases are shared with TRBD2. J gave up 1 base and V 1 base, and 3 bases lay outside the gene matches. Germline V CDR1 and CDR2: SGHVS, FQNEAQ. This CDR3 is 17 amino acids long.

The rearrangement uses TRBV10-3 and TRBJ1-1; D is unclear. The ends were cut back, 6 bases at V and 3 bases at J, with 14 bases in the middle. Germline V gives CDR1 ENHRY, CDR2 SYGVKD. The CDR3 loop spans 14 amino acids. The CDR3 loop reads CAIRKREADTEAFF. The CDR3 coding sequence is TGTGCCATCAGAAAAAGGGAGGCGGACACTGAAGCTTTCTTT.

The gene calls are TRBV30 and TRBJ2-6; D ambiguous. The CDR3 contains 14 residues. Between the trimmed V and J ends, which lost 3 bases and 4 bases, there was a span of 10 bases. Germline loops: CDR1 GTSNPN, CDR2 SVGIG (reference sequence). In nucleotides, the CDR3 is TGTGCCTGGAGCCAATACTTAGGGGCCAACGTCCTGACTTTC. Its translation: CAWSQYLGANVLTF.